Presented here are 21 T cell receptor beta chains from one specimen sequenced in a study of OX40 agonist ivuxolimab in advanced cancers. The data were produced by immunoSEQ multiplex PCR, yet TCRdb's version contains in-frame clones alone and is incomplete. The data contain about 100,000 clones, approximately 94% of them seen just once; the ten biggest clones take up approximately 0.2%. Sequenced here: CD4+ or CD8+ T cells sorted from blood, sampled in a trial of the OX40 agonist ivuxolimab. The receptors shown here come from an adult with an advanced solid tumor such as melanoma, head and neck, liver or kidney cancer.

V gene TRBV7-2 combines with J gene TRBJ1-5; D is ambiguous. This CDR3 region has 17 residues. Germline V gives CDR1 SGHTA, CDR2 FQGNSA. Trimming cost V 4 bases and J 0 bases, with 16 bases left between them. The CDR3 spells CASSSRLALDSNQPQHF. The CDR3 DNA reads TGTGCCAGCAGCTCACGATTAGCACTTGATAGCAATCAGCCCCAGCATTTT.

Remarks on this clone: Compared with germline, one end of the junction differs, possibly owing to a read error. The chain joins TRBV19 to TRBJ1-1, with 7 bases identical to TRBD1. The CDR3 runs 17 residues. Germline CDR1 and CDR2: LNHDA and SQIVND (reference sequence). The CDR3 sequence: CASSTRQGVRGNTEASF. The CDR3 DNA follows: TGTGCCAGTAGTACCCGACAGGGAGTAAGGGGGAACACTGAAGCTTCCTTT. Drawing the rest from reference TRBV19 and TRBJ1-1, the complete variable domain is DGGITQSPKYLFRKEGQNVTLSCEQNLNHDAMYWYRQDPGQGLRLIYYSQIVNDFQKGDIAEGYSVSREKKESFPLTVTSAQKNPTAFYLCASSTRQGVRGNTEASFGQGTRLTVV.

This chain joins TRBV19 and TRBJ1-2; 7 nucleotides agree with TRBD1. CDR3 length: 13 residues. The V segment lost 3 bases and the J segment 4 bases; nucleotides outside the gene matches: 2. From germline, CDR1 is LNHDA and CDR2 SQIVND (reference sequence). CDR3 residues: CASSIRDSYGYTF. DNA of the CDR3: TGTGCCAGTAGTATTCGGGACAGCTATGGCTACACCTTC.

V and J are TRBV7-2 and TRBJ2-2; 7 bases agree with TRBD2. CDR1 is SGHTA, CDR2 FQGNSA, per germline. The ends lost 0 bases at V and 2 bases at J; junction bases unmatched: 6. The CDR3 runs to 17 residues. CDR3 sequence (DNA): TGTGCCAGCAGCTTAGCGTTGCTAGCGGCCAACACCGGGGAGCTGTTTTTT. Amino acid sequence: CASSLALLAANTGELFF.

The count of this clone is one. The rearrangement uses TRBV19 and TRBJ2-2; possible D gene TRBD1, 6 bases. The CDR3 runs 16 residues. The germline V gene encodes CDR1 LNHDA and CDR2 SQIVND (reference sequence). V gave up 6 bases and J gave up 3 bases, with 17 bases separating them. CDR3 amino acids: CASRISRWGHTGELFF. The CDR3 DNA reads as TGTGCCAGTAGAATTTCGAGATGGGGGCACACCGGGGAGCTGTTTTTT.

In this sample, this clone turned up a few times. The chain uses TRBV7-9 and TRBJ1-1; D possibly corresponds to TRBD1 (5 bases). V was shortened by 5 bases and J by 6 bases, with 10 bases between the two germline ends. Germline V gene sequence: CDR1 SEHNR, CDR2 FQNEAQ (reference sequence). The CDR3 extends over 12 amino acids. The CDR3 here is CASSLVGAEAFF. CDR3 coding DNA: TGTGCCAGCAGCCTCGTGGGGGCTGAAGCTTTCTTT.

This chain joins TRBV19 and TRBJ2-7; D is possibly TRBD1 or TRBD2 (5 bases each). V was trimmed by 3 bases and J by 7 bases, leaving 13 bases between them. This CDR3 has 13 amino acids. Per germline, CDR1 LNHDA and CDR2 SQIVND (reference sequence). The CDR3 DNA sequence: TGTGCCAGTAGTATTCAGGGAGAGGGTGAGCAGTACTTC. This gives the protein CASSIQGEGEQYF.

V usage is TRBV6-1 and J usage is TRBJ2-7; tentative D call: TRBD1 (6 bases). This CDR3 comprises 15 residues. Germline V gene lookup returns CDR1 MNHNS and CDR2 SASEGT. Trimming pared 4 bases from V and 1 base from J, leaving 14 bases between. DNA of the CDR3: TGTGCCAGCAGTGGCCTGGAAGGGGGTTCCTACGAGCAGTACTTC. Its translation is CASSGLEGGSYEQYF.

V is TRBV6-6 and J is TRBJ1-2; D is ambiguous. Trimming removed 7 bases from V and 2 bases from J, with 14 bases in between. Per germline, CDR1 MNHNY and CDR2 SVGAGI (reference sequence). The CDR3 runs to 14 residues. The CDR3: CASTLAGGNYGYTF. The DNA of the CDR3 is TGTGCCAGCACCTTGGCGGGAGGCAACTATGGCTACACCTTC.

CDR3 loop: CASGLDEVTEAFF. In nucleotides, the CDR3 is TGTGCCAGCGGGTTGGACGAGGTCACTGAAGCTTTCTTT. The chain uses TRBV18 and TRBJ1-1; D is unresolved. Deletions cut 8 bases from V and 4 bases from J, with 14 bases between. The CDR3 loop spans 13 amino acids. CDR1 and CDR2 from the germline V gene are KGHSH and LQKENI.

The genes are TRBV13 and TRBJ2-5; tentatively, D is TRBD2 (5 bases). The CDR3 has 14 amino acids. Germline CDR1 reads PRHDT; CDR2 reads FYEKMQ (reference sequence). The germline V and J ends were trimmed by 3 bases and 1 base, with 9 bases remaining between them. The CDR3 spells CASSFRGSQETQYF. The CDR3 DNA reads as TGTGCCAGCAGCTTCCGAGGGTCCCAAGAGACCCAGTACTTC.

The chain uses TRBV11-2 and TRBJ2-2, with 8 nucleotides matching TRBD1. The germline CDR1 and CDR2 sequences are SGHAT and FQNNGV. Unmatched junction bases numbered 4, after V lost 2 bases and J lost 5 bases. The CDR3 has 15 amino acids. This CDR3 is CASSLSGGATGELFF. As DNA, the CDR3 is TGTGCCAGCAGCTTATCAGGGGGCGCGACCGGGGAGCTGTTTTTT.

The V call is TRBV5-6, the J call TRBJ1-6; 8 bases align to TRBD1. The CDR3 consists of 15 residues. Germline V CDR1 and CDR2: SGHDT, YYEEEE. Losses at the gene ends were 3 bases for V and 7 bases for J; bases not matched to a gene: 6. The CDR3 here is CASSWVGQANSPLHF. The CDR3 DNA follows: TGTGCCAGCAGCTGGGTGGGACAGGCCAATTCACCCCTCCACTTT.

CDR3 sequence: CASSLTGERADTGELFF. DNA of the CDR3: TGTGCCAGCAGTTTAACAGGGGAGAGGGCTGACACCGGGGAGCTGTTTTTT. The chain recombines TRBV9 with TRBJ2-2, with 7 bases aligning to TRBD1. Germline V gives CDR1 SGDLS, CDR2 YYNGEE. The CDR3 has 17 residues. V lost 5 bases and J lost 3; bases outside the gene matches: 13. Complete variable domain (other parts from reference TRBV9 and TRBJ2-2): DSGVTQTPKHLITATGQRVTLRCSPRSGDLSVYWYQQSLDQGLQFLIQYYNGEERAKGNILERFSAQQFPDLHSELNLSSLELGDSALYFCASSLTGERADTGELFFGEGSRLTVL.

J is TRBJ1-1 and V is TRBV2; D is uncertain. V dropped 8 bases and J dropped 0 bases, with 13 bases sitting between them. The germline V gene encodes CDR1 SNHLY and CDR2 FYNNEI. This CDR3 is built from 14 residues. The CDR3: CASVREYMNTEAFF. The CDR3 DNA reads TGTGCCAGCGTCCGGGAGTACATGAACACTGAAGCTTTCTTT.

J is TRBJ1-2 and V is TRBV6-4; 7 bases are a match to TRBD1. From germline, CDR1 is MRHNA and CDR2 SNTAGT. Trimming removed 10 bases from V and 4 bases from J; junction bases left unmatched: 9. This CDR3 is built from 13 residues. The CDR3 here is CATSPGQSYGYTF. CDR3 coding DNA: TGTGCCACCTCGCCGGGACAGAGCTATGGCTACACCTTC.

The rearrangement links TRBV2 to TRBJ2-1; D is possibly TRBD2 (8 bases). Trimming left V 10 bases short and J 4 bases short, with 17 bases between. CDR1 is SNHLY, CDR2 FYNNEI, per germline. This CDR3 comprises 14 residues. The CDR3 here is CATRGGTEYNEQFF. The CDR3 DNA reads TGTGCCACCCGCGGGGGGACAGAGTACAATGAGCAGTTCTTC.

Here the CDR3 DNA reads TGTGCCATCAGTGAGGTGGGACTAGCCGGCGAGCAGTACTTC. It specifies CAISEVGLAGEQYF. The J gene is TRBJ2-7, the V gene TRBV10-3; the match to TRBD2 covers 9 bases. Per germline, CDR1 ENHRY and CDR2 SYGVKD. The CDR3 is 14 residues long. The V gene end was trimmed by 2 bases and the J gene end by 6 bases; junction bases not matched to a gene: 5.

The CDR3 DNA is TGTGCCAGCAGCTTAGTACCCCGGCCGCCCCCGAGAGATGAGCAGTTCTTC. This codes for CASSLVPRPPPRDEQFF. The chain joins TRBV7-6 to TRBJ2-1; no definite D call. The CDR3 is 17 residues long. Looked up from germline, CDR1 is SGHVS and CDR2 is FNYEAQ. The V gene lost 1 base and the J gene lost 8 bases, with 21 bases spanning the gap.

The chain uses TRBV4-3 and TRBJ2-2; weak D call: TRBD2 (6 bases). Germline values: CDR1 LGHNA, CDR2 YSLEER. V was shortened by 0 bases and J by 6 bases, with 20 bases between the two germline ends. The CDR3 contains 18 residues. As DNA, the CDR3 is TGCGCCAGCAGCCAAGAACCCTCCGGGACGCCGGGGGCCGGGGAGCTGTTTTTT. Its protein product is CASSQEPSGTPGAGELFF.

The chain couples TRBV20-1 to TRBJ2-3, with D uncertain. Germline loops: CDR1 DFQATT, CDR2 SNEGSKA (reference sequence). This CDR3 is built from 11 residues. V lost 2 bases and J lost 4, with 4 bases in between. The CDR3 nucleotides are TGCAGTGCTAGATGGGCAGATACGCAGTATTTT. This translates into CSARWADTQYF.